The next 22 T cell receptor beta chains were all read from a single sample in a study of OX40 agonist ivuxolimab in advanced cancers. TCRdb's copy holds only in-frame clones and misses some; the assay was immunoSEQ multiplex PCR. The repertoire holds 50,000 to 65,000 clones, with over 80% as singletons. Material: CD4+ or CD8+ T cells sorted from blood, obtained in a trial of the OX40 agonist ivuxolimab. These receptors were collected from an adult with an advanced solid tumor such as melanoma, head and neck, liver or kidney cancer.

The rearrangement uses TRBV5-1 and TRBJ1-1, with 7 bases lining up with TRBD1. V lost 5 bases to trimming and J lost 8 bases; unmatched junction nucleotides: 3. CDR1 SGHRS and CDR2 YFSETQ come from the germline V gene. The CDR3 has 11 residues. For the CDR3, the DNA is TGCGCCAGCAGGGTACAGGGGGAAGCTTTCTTT. This sequence encodes CASRVQGEAFF.

This chain uses TRBV6-5 with TRBJ2-1, with D unclear. This CDR3 spans 13 amino acids. Trimming took 3 bases from V and 5 from J, leaving 8 bases between them. Germline V gene sequence: CDR1 MNHEY, CDR2 SVGAGI. In DNA, the CDR3 is TGTGCCAGCAGTTATCAAGGGAACAATGAGCAGTTCTTC. Translating it yields CASSYQGNNEQFF.

The chain is built from TRBV5-4 and TRBJ1-1; D is uncertain. The ends were cut back, 0 bases at V and 0 bases at J, with 9 bases in the middle. The CDR3 has 15 amino acids. The germline gives CDR1 SGHNT, CDR2 YYREEE (reference sequence). DNA of the CDR3: TGTGCCAGCAGCTTGGACGCACTCATGAACACTGAAGCTTTCTTT. It specifies CASSLDALMNTEAFF.

The rearrangement uses TRBV7-2 and TRBJ1-1; tentative D call: TRBD1 (5 bases). Germline lookup yields CDR1 SGHTA and CDR2 FQGNSA. V was shortened by 3 bases and J by 8 bases, with 13 bases between the two germline ends. The CDR3 totals 13 residues. CDR3 protein: CASSLGRAFEAFF. Written as DNA, the CDR3 is TGTGCCAGCAGCTTGGGCAGGGCTTTCGAAGCTTTCTTT.

This chain joins TRBV10-3 and TRBJ2-4, with 10 bases that match TRBD1. V was pared by 2 bases and J by 0 bases, with 10 bases of the junction left unmatched. This CDR3 is built from 19 residues. Germline CDR1 and CDR2: ENHRY and SYGVKD. CDR3 protein: CAISEAGTGDSLAKNIQYF. The CDR3 DNA follows: TGTGCCATCAGTGAGGCCGGGACAGGGGACTCTTTAGCCAAAAACATTCAGTACTTC.

The chain is built from TRBV19 and TRBJ1-4, with D hard to call. V gave up 8 bases and J gave up 0 bases, with 16 bases separating them. The CDR3 has 16 amino acids. Germline values: CDR1 LNHDA, CDR2 SQIVND (reference sequence). CDR3 nucleotides: TGTGCCAGTGCCAGAGGAATCCAAACAACTAATGAAAAACTGTTTTTT. This translates into CASARGIQTTNEKLFF.

The gene calls are TRBV29-1 and TRBJ1-1, with D unclear. CDR3 size: 12 residues. Looked up from germline, CDR1 is SQVTM and CDR2 is ANQGSEA. The ends were cut back, 2 bases at V and 1 base at J, with 5 bases in the middle. The CDR3 coding sequence is TGCAGCGTTGAACCAGGGAACACTGAAGCTTTCTTT. Amino acids: CSVEPGNTEAFF.

The chain recombines TRBV7-2 with TRBJ2-5; D gene ambiguous. Trimming took 1 base from V and 4 from J, leaving 7 bases between them. CDR1 SGHTA and CDR2 FQGNSA come from the germline V gene. The CDR3 is 13 residues long. The CDR3 DNA reads TGTGCCAGCAGCTTAGTTGGCGGAGAGACCCAGTACTTC. Translation gives CASSLVGGETQYF.

This clone has more than one count but fewer than ten. The J gene is TRBJ1-5, the V gene TRBV28; 7 bases fit TRBD1. Unmatched junction bases numbered 15, after V lost 7 bases and J lost 3 bases. This CDR3 has 17 amino acids. CDR1 and CDR2 from the germline V gene are MDHEN and SYDVKM. This CDR3 reads CASNFETGRVSNQPQHF. DNA for the CDR3: TGTGCCAGCAACTTCGAGACAGGGAGGGTCTCCAATCAGCCCCAGCATTTT.

The gene calls are TRBV6-5 and TRBJ2-7, with D maybe TRBD2 (6 bases). Trimming took 6 bases from V and 0 from J, leaving 15 bases between them. Germline V lookup: CDR1 MNHEY, CDR2 SVGAGI. CDR3 size: 15 residues. The CDR3 spells CASSRGTASSYEQYF. The CDR3 region has the DNA TGTGCCAGCAGCCGAGGGACTGCTAGCTCCTACGAGCAGTACTTC.

The genes are TRBV20-1 and TRBJ2-5; D perhaps matches TRBD1 (6 bases). The CDR3 consists of 11 residues. The germline V gene encodes CDR1 DFQATT and CDR2 SNEGSKA (reference sequence). V was cut by 4 bases and J by 4 bases, with 7 bases left in between. For the CDR3, the DNA is TGCAGTGCTACCAGGGGAGAGACCCAGTACTTC. Protein product: CSATRGETQYF.

V and J are TRBV5-6 and TRBJ1-2; no reliable D call. This CDR3 is 14 amino acids long. Germline V gene sequence: CDR1 SGHDT, CDR2 YYEEEE. V was shortened by 3 bases and J by 1 base, with 10 bases between the two germline ends. The CDR3 spells CASSWADINYGYTF. The DNA of the CDR3 is TGTGCCAGCAGCTGGGCAGACATTAACTATGGCTACACCTTC.

The genes are TRBV4-1 and TRBJ2-3; 8 bases fit TRBD1. This CDR3 is 16 amino acids long. Germline V gene data show CDR1 as MGHRA and CDR2 as YSYEKL. Losses at the gene ends were 3 bases for V and 1 base for J; bases not matched to a gene: 6. The CDR3: CASSQDRTGRTDTQYF. CDR3 coding DNA: TGCGCCAGCAGCCAGGATCGGACAGGGCGCACAGATACGCAGTATTTT.

In DNA, the CDR3 is TGTGCCAGCATTTGGGAGTCCACGGGTTCACCCCTCCACTTT. Translating it yields CASIWESTGSPLHF. The chain employs TRBV6-1 and TRBJ1-6; D uncertain. The CDR3 is made up of 14 amino acids. CDR1 is MNHNS, CDR2 SASEGT, per germline. V was pared by 7 bases and J by 9 bases, with 16 bases between.

This rearrangement joins TRBV7-9 to TRBJ1-1, with unresolved D. Germline CDR1 is SEHNR and CDR2 is FQNEAQ (reference sequence). CDR3 length: 11 amino acids. Trimming removed 4 bases at V and 7 bases at J, with 7 bases between. The CDR3 DNA sequence: TGTGCCAGCAGCTCCCGGGGTGAAGCTTTCTTT. This gives the protein CASSSRGEAFF.

The V gene is TRBV11-1, the J gene TRBJ1-3, with D maybe TRBD1 (6 bases). This CDR3 region has 17 residues. Between the trimmed V and J ends, which lost 1 base and 4 bases, there was a span of 17 bases. The V gene's germline CDR1 is SGHAT and CDR2 FQDESV (reference sequence). For the CDR3, the DNA is TGTGCCAGCAGCTTAGGAATCGGGGGCCTTGGCGGAAACACCATATATTTT. Amino acid sequence: CASSLGIGGLGGNTIYF.

This clone has only one observation. V and J are TRBV5-8 and TRBJ1-2; weak D call: TRBD1 (5 bases). CDR1 and CDR2 from the germline V gene are SGHTS and YDEGEE. The CDR3 extends over 15 amino acids. The ends were cut back, 4 bases at V and 8 bases at J, with 21 bases in the middle. The CDR3: CASSTPGPSSIGYTF. The CDR3 coding sequence is TGTGCCAGCAGCACACCGGGACCCTCTTCCATCGGCTACACCTTC.

The CDR3 DNA follows: TGTGCCAGCAACACTAACACAGGGGGCTCTTCACCCCTCCACTTT. It specifies CASNTNTGGSSPLHF. This rearrangement joins TRBV25-1 to TRBJ1-6; TRBD1 agrees at 9 bases. The CDR3 has 15 residues. The germline CDR1 and CDR2 sequences are MGHDK and SYGVNS. V trimming: 7 bases; J trimming: 9 bases; junction bases outside the gene matches: 10.

The V and J genes are TRBV9 and TRBJ2-5; TRBD1 aligns across 7 bases. Germline V CDR1 and CDR2: SGDLS, YYNGEE. This CDR3 contains 14 residues. Germline trimming cut 3 bases from V and 3 bases from J; bases unmatched to any gene: 5. The CDR3 bases are TGTGCCAGCAGCGAACAGGGGCGGGAAGAGACCCAGTACTTC. Translated: CASSEQGREETQYF.

V is TRBV10-1 and J is TRBJ2-3; D not certain. Per germline, CDR1 WNHNN and CDR2 SYGVQD (reference sequence). Trimming took 0 bases from V and 2 from J, leaving 18 bases between them. The CDR3 is 18 amino acids. DNA for the CDR3: TGCGCCAGCAGTGAGTCGAGGAATCGCCGGGTACTCACAGATACGCAGTATTTT. The encoded protein is CASSESRNRRVLTDTQYF.

The J gene is TRBJ1-2, the V gene TRBV18; TRBD1 matches at 7 bases. V shed 6 bases, J shed 5 bases, and the junction held 9 bases outside the gene matches. This CDR3 contains 14 residues. The germline V gene has CDR1 KGHSH and CDR2 LQKENI. The CDR3 region has the DNA TGTGCCAGCTCGCCTAATACAGGGGCGTATGGCTACACCTTC. It encodes CASSPNTGAYGYTF. The full variable domain, its missing parts supplied by reference TRBV18 and TRBJ1-2, is NAGVMQNPRHLVRRRGQEARLRCSPMKGHSHVYWYRQLPEEGLKFMVYLQKENIIDESGMPKERFSAEFPKEGPSILRIQQVVRGDSAAYFCASSPNTGAYGYTFGSGTRLTVV.

The chain uses TRBV27 and TRBJ2-2; 9 bases map to TRBD1. With V trimmed by 7 bases and J by 4 bases, 7 bases remained unmatched. From germline, CDR1 is MNHEY and CDR2 SMNVEV (reference sequence). This CDR3 is 15 amino acids long. CDR3: CASTRTGVGTGELFF. The CDR3 DNA sequence: TGTGCCAGCACCAGGACAGGGGTTGGCACCGGGGAGCTGTTTTTT.